This T cell receptor (beta chain) was retrieved from a study of identical twins. V lost 4 bases to trimming and J lost 0 bases, with 10 bases between them. Germline lookup yields CDR1 LNHNV and CDR2 YYDKDF (reference sequence). CDR3 length: 14 residues. TCRdb processed the 5' RACE reads anew with MiXCR; each CDR3 protein has one entry. The table lists some 440,000 distinct CDR3 sequences, less than 25% of them singletons. This sample was also put to use in a study of T cells expressing NK-cell markers. Per that study: With respect to HCMV, most of the eight sequenced donors were seropositive, and one was seronegative. Of CD8+ T cells, 1.0-7.0% belonged to dominant NKG2C+ clonotypes in several donors.

Source material: CD4+ T cells sorted from blood. This clonotype was sampled from a woman aged 18-35 years in good health. The chain couples TRBV15 to TRBJ2-7; D not resolved. The CDR3 region is CATSTLSSSYEQYF. The CDR3 coding sequence is TGTGCCACCAGCACCCTATCGAGCTCCTACGAGCAGTACTTC.